One and the same sample provided the 7 T cell receptor beta chains below, sequenced in a study of blood T cells in healthy people across ages. It was with a sample-barcoded 5' primer and a J-beta primer mix that a second PCR of about 6 to 12 cycles was run. TCRdb passed the 5' RACE reads through MiXCR, listing each CDR3 protein once. This table holds about a million distinct CDR3 sequences, roughly 51% found once. Sequenced input: blood. Receptors originate from a woman aged 55-70 years in good health.

The rearrangement uses TRBV20-1 and TRBJ2-7, with TRBD2 matching 7 bases. Germline assignment: CDR1 DFQATT and CDR2 SNEGSKA (reference sequence). The CDR3 loop spans 16 amino acids. V trimming: 6 bases; J trimming: 0 bases; junction bases outside the gene matches: 14. This CDR3 is CSAPKPQGGFSYEQYF. The CDR3 DNA is TGCAGTGCCCCAAAACCCCAGGGAGGGTTCTCCTACGAGCAGTACTTC.

J is TRBJ1-2 and V is TRBV28; the D gene is possibly TRBD1 (6 bases). Germline V gives CDR1 MDHEN, CDR2 SYDVKM. V was shortened by 6 bases and J by 7 bases, with 15 bases between the two germline ends. The CDR3 length is 13 residues. The CDR3 region has the DNA TGTGCCAGCAGGGAACAGGGTGCAAGTGGCTACACCTTC. Translating it yields CASREQGASGYTF.

This clonotype was counted a few times. V is TRBV12-3 or TRBV12-4 and J is TRBJ2-5; TRBD2 matches at 13 bases. V gave up 5 bases and J gave up 4 bases; unmatched junction bases: 7. The CDR3 consists of 16 residues. The CDR3 DNA reads as TGTGCCAGCAGTCAGAGACTAGCGGGAGGATTAGAGACCCAGTACTTC. Encoded protein: CASSQRLAGGLETQYF.

This clonotype was counted many times. The chain carries TRBV5-5 and TRBJ2-4; D perhaps matches TRBD2 (5 bases). Germline CDR1 SGHKS, CDR2 YYEKEE (reference sequence). V dropped 4 bases and J dropped 7 bases, with 9 bases sitting between them. CDR3 length equals 12 residues. The CDR3 DNA follows: TGTGCCAGCAGCCCGGACTTTAACATTCAGTACTTC. Encoded protein: CASSPDFNIQYF.

A remark on this clonotype: A much more abundant neighbour one base away suggests this may be a read error. V usage is TRBV29-1 and J usage is TRBJ2-4; possible D gene TRBD1, 6 bases. Germline loops: CDR1 SQVTM, CDR2 ANQGSEA. V was clipped by 4 bases and J by 0 bases, with 19 bases between them. This CDR3 contains 17 residues. CDR3: CSVVGRQGSVAKNIQYF. In DNA, the CDR3 is TGCAGCGTTGTAGGGCGGCAGGGGTCTGTAGCCAAAAACATTCAGTACTTC.

The chain's CDR3 is CASGIIALNYGYTF. CDR3 DNA: TGTGCCAGCGGAATAATCGCCCTTAACTATGGCTACACCTTC. The gene calls are TRBV5-6 and TRBJ1-2; no reliable D call. This CDR3 has 14 residues. Germline V gene lookup returns CDR1 SGHDT and CDR2 YYEEEE. Trimming took 7 bases from V and 1 from J, leaving 14 bases between them. Full variable domain (rest looked up from reference TRBV5-6 and TRBJ1-2): DAGVTQSPTHLIKTRGQQVTLRCSPKSGHDTVSWYQQALGQGPQFIFQYYEEEERQRGNFPDRFSGHQFPNYSSELNVNALLLGDSALYLCASGIIALNYGYTFGSGTRLTVV.

V and J are TRBV2 and TRBJ2-7; the D gene is possibly TRBD1 (6 bases). CDR3 length equals 13 residues. Germline CDR1 is SNHLY and CDR2 is FYNNEI. V shed 7 bases and J shed 5 bases, with 15 bases lying between them. The CDR3 DNA reads as TGTGCCAGCAAGGGGACATTCCTGGACGAGCAGTACTTC. Encoded protein: CASKGTFLDEQYF. Full variable domain (rest looked up from reference TRBV2 and TRBJ2-7): EPEVTQTPSHQVTQMGQEVILRCVPISNHLYFYWYRQILGQKVEFLVSFYNNEISEKSEIFDDQFSVERPDGSNFTLKIRSTKLEDSAMYFCASKGTFLDEQYFGPGTRLTVT.